This record covers a single T cell receptor (beta chain). Participants reported their clinical history, and cohort assignment relied on those reports. Authors' analysis steps: Reference gene primer amplification yielded estimated nucleated cell counts. The table came from immunoSEQ multiplex PCR; TCRdb's copy has only in-frame clones and leaves some out. V, J and clone size are taken as reported in that table, and D and trimming were inferred from the DNA itself. The sample lists 250,000 to 350,000 clones, under 90% seen once, with about 10% in the top ten. The source of the sample is a study of blood T cell repertoires in COVID-19. Study-level information: Both acute and convalescent COVID-19 samples were obtained from the United States, Italy and Spain. The analysed material was cDNA or gDNA that came from T cells, B-cell-depleted T cells, or PBMCs.

The V end lost 1 base, the J end lost 7 bases, and 9 bases lay between the germline ends. The germline gives CDR1 SGHNT, CDR2 YENEEA. The CDR3 spans 13 residues. The sequencing input was PBMCs or T cells enriched from blood (not recorded which). This receptor was obtained from a woman aged 18-35 years who had recovered from COVID-19. This chain connects TRBV11-3 to TRBJ2-3; D remains unclear. CDR3 sequence (DNA): TGTGCCAGCAGCTTAGCAAGGAGTAATACGCAGTATTTT. Protein sequence: CASSLARSNTQYF.